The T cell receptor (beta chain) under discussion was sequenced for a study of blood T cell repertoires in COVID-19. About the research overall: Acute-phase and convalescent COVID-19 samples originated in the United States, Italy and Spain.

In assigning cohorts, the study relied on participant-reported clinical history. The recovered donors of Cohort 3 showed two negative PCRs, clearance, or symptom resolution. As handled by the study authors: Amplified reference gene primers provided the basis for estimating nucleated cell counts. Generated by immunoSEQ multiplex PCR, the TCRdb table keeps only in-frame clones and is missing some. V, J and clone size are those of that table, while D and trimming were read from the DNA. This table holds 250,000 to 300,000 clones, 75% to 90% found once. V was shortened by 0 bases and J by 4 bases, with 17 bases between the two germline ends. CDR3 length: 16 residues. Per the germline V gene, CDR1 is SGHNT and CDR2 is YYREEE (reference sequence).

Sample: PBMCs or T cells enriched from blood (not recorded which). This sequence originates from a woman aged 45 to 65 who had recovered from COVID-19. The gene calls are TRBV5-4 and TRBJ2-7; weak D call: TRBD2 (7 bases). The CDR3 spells CASSLGPGGANYEQYF. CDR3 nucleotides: TGTGCCAGCAGCTTGGGCCCGGGGGGCGCCAATTACGAGCAGTACTTC.